This T cell receptor (beta chain) was documented in a study of cytomegalovirus exposure and HLA in healthy donors. Points from the study as a whole: There were some V segments, including TRBV6-2 and TRBV6-3, excluded as indistinguishable.

As regards this clone: Antigen: not known.

The PCR used 60 Vbeta and 13 Jbeta primers. Assay: immunoSEQ multiplex PCR; the TCRdb copy retains only in-frame clones and omits some. The sample has some 270,000 clones; around 80% are singletons. V lost 5 bases, J lost 4 bases, and 4 bases stayed unmatched. CDR3 length equals 13 residues. Germline V lookup: CDR1 MGHRA, CDR2 YSYEKL. The gene calls are TRBV4-1 and TRBJ1-2, with TRBD1 matching 7 bases. Sequenced sample: PBMCs. This TCR derives from a girl aged 2 to 9 in good health and CMV-seronegative. The CDR3 loop reads CASSYTGVYGYTF. CDR3 bases: TGCGCCAGCAGCTATACAGGGGTCTATGGCTACACCTTC.